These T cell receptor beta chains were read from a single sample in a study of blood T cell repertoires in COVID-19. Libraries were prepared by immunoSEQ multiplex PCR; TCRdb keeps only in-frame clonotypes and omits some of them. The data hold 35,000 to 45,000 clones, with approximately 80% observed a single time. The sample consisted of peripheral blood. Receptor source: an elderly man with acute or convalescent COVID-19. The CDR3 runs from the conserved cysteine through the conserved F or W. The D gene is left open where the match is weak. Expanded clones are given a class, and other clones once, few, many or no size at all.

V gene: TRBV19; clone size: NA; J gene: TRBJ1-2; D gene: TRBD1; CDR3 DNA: TGTGCCAGTAGTGTCGACAGGGACTATGGCTACACCTTC; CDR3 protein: CASSVDRDYGYTF
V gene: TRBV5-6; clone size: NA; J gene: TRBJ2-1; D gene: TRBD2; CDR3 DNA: TGTGCCAGCAGCCCGCAAGGCCTAGCGGAGTACAATGAGCAGTTCTTC; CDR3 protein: CASSPQGLAEYNEQFF
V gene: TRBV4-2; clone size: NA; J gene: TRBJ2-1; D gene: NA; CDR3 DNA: TGTGCCAGCAGCCAAGAAGGTAGCCTCTTCAATGAGCAGTTCTTC; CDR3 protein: CASSQEGSLFNEQFF
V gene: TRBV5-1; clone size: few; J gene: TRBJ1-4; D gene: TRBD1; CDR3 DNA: TGCGCCAGCAGCATAAAGGGGGCGAGTAGTGAAAAACTGTTTTTT; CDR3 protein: CASSIKGASSEKLFF
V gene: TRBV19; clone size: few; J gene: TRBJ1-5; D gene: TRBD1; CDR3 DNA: TGTGCCAGTACTCCCGGGAACAGGGGAGGCAATCAGCCCCAGCATTTT; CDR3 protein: CASTPGNRGGNQPQHF
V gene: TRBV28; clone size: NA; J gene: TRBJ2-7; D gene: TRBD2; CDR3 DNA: TGTGCCAGCAGACCTTGGGCTAGCGGGCGGTCCTACGAGCAGTACTTC; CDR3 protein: CASRPWASGRSYEQYF
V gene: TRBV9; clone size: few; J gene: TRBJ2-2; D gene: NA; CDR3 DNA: TGTGCCAGCAGCGTAGTGCTAGTTGGGGAGCTGTTTTTT; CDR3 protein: CASSVVLVGELFF
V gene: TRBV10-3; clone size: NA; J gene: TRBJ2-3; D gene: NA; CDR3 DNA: TGTGCCTCCGCCCCCGCCGGGGATACGCAGTATTTT; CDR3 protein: CASAPAGDTQYF
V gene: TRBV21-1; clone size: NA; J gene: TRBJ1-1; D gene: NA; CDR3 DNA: TGTGCCAGCAGCTGGACAGGGGGCAACAACACTGAAGCTTTCTTT; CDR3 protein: CASSWTGGNNTEAFF
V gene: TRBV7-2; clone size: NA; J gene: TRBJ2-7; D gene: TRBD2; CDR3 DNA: TGTGCCAGCAGCTCCCTTAGAGCGGGAGGCGAGCAGTACTTC; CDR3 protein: CASSSLRAGGEQYF
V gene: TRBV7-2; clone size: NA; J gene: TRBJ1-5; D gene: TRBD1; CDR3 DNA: TGTGCCAGCAGCTTAGGGACAGGAGGGAGTCAGCCCCAGCATTTT; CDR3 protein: CASSLGTGGSQPQHF
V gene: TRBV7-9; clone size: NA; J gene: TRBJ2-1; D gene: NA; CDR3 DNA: TGTGCCAGCAGCTTCCTAACCCTCAATGAGCAGTTCTTC; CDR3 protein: CASSFLTLNEQFF
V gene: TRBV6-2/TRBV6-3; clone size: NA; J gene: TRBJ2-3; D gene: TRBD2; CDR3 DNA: TGTGCCAGCAGTCACCAAGCGGGAGTAGTAGATACGCAGTATTTT; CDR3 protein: CASSHQAGVVDTQYF
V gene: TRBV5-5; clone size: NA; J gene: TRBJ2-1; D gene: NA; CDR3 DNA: TGTGCCAGCAGCCTAATAGCGGCTTCCTACAATGAGCAGTTCTTC; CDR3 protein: CASSLIAASYNEQFF
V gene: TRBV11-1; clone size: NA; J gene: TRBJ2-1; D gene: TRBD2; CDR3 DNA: TGTGCCAGCAGACCCCGGACTAGCGGGAGTGACAATGAGCAGTTCTTC; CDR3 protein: CASRPRTSGSDNEQFF
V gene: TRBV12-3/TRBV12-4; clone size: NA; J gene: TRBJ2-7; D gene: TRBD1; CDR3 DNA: TGTGCCAGCAGTCCTAGGGGGCGTGGCGAGCAGTACTTC; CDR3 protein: CASSPRGRGEQYF
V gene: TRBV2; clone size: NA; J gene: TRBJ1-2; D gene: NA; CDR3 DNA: TGTGCCAGCAGTGAAAGGGGGGGAAACTATGGCTACACCTTC; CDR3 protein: CASSERGGNYGYTF
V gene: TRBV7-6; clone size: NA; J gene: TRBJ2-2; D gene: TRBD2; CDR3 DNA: TGTGCCAGCAGCTCGCGGGGGCTAGCGGGAGCCGGGGAGCTGTTTTTT; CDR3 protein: CASSSRGLAGAGELFF
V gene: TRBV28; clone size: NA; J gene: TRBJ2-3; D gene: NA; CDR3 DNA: TGTGCCAGCAGTTTGGGACTGTACACAGATACGCAGTATTTT; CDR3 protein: CASSLGLYTDTQYF
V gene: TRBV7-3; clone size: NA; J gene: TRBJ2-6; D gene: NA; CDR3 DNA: TGTGCCAGCAGCTTGCAGGGGCAGGGGGCCAACGTCCTGACTTTC; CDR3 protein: CASSLQGQGANVLTF
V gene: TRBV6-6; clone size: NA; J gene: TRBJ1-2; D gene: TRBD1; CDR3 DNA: TGTGCCAGCGGACAGGGGGGAGCCGGAGGGAATGGCTACACCTTC; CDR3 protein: CASGQGGAGGNGYTF
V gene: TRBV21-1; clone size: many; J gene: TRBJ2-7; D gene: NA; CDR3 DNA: TGTGCCAGCAGCAAAACGGCGACAGCTTACGAGCAGTACTTC; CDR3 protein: CASSKTATAYEQYF
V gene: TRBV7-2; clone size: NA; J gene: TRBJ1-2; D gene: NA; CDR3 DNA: TGTGCCAGCAGCCCTCCGAATCGGGTTAACTATGGCTACACCTTC; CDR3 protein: CASSPPNRVNYGYTF
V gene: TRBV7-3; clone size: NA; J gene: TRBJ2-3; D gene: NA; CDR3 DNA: TGTGCCAGCAGCTTAGGGGGGAGTAGGACAGATACGCAGTATTTT; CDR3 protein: CASSLGGSRTDTQYF
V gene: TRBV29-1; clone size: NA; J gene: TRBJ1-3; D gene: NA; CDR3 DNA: TGCAGCGTTGAAGATGGGGGGATAACTGGAAACACCATATATTTT; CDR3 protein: CSVEDGGITGNTIYF
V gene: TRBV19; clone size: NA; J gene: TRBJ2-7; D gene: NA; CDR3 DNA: TGTGCCAGTAGTATGCAGGGCCCTCGCGACGAGCAGTACTTC; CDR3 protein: CASSMQGPRDEQYF
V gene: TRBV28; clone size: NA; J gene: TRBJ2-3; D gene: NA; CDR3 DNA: TGTGCCAGCAGTTTAGAACGGACTAGCACAGATACGCAGTATTTT; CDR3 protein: CASSLERTSTDTQYF
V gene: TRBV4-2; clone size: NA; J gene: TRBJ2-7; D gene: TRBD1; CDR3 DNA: TGTGCCAGCAGCCAGACAGGGAAAGGCTCCTACGAGCAGTACTTC; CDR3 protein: CASSQTGKGSYEQYF
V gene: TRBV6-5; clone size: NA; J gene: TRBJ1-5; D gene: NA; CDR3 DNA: TGTGCCAGCAGATTAACAGGTTATAGCAATCAGCCCCAGCATTTT; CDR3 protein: CASRLTGYSNQPQHF
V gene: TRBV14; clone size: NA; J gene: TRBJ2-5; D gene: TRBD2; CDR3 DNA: TGTGCCAGCAGCCAAGATTACCTAGCGGTCCAAGAGACCCAGTACTTC; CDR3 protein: CASSQDYLAVQETQYF
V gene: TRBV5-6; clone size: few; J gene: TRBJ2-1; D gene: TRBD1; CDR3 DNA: TGTGCCAGCAGCTTCACGGGACAGGGTTACAATGAGCAGTTCTTC; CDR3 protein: CASSFTGQGYNEQFF
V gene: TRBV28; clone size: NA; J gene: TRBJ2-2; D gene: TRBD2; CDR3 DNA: TGTGCCAGCAGTTTGGGTAGCGGGGTTAACACCGGGGAGCTGTTTTTT; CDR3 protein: CASSLGSGVNTGELFF
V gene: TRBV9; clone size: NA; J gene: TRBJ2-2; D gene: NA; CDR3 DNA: TGTGCCAGCAGCGTCCAGGCGAGCACCGGGGAGCTGTTTTTT; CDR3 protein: CASSVQASTGELFF
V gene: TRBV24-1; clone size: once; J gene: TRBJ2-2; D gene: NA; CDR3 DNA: TGTGCCACCAGGGCAGGGATAACCGGGGAGCTGTTTTTT; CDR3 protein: CATRAGITGELFF
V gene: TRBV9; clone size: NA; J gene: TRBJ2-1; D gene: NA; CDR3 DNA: TGTGCCAGCAGCCCCACCGTAGCGACCCAAAGAAGCTCCTACAATGAGCAGTTCTTC; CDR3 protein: CASSPTVATQRSSYNEQFF
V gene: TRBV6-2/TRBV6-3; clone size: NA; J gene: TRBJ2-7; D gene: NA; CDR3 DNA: TGTGCCAGCAGTTACTCGAAACTAGCAGAGGAGCAGTACTTC; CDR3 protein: CASSYSKLAEEQYF
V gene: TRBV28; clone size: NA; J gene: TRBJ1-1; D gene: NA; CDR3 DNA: TGTGCCAGCAGTTTATTGCGGAACACTGAAACTTTCTTT; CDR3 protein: CASSLLRNTETFF
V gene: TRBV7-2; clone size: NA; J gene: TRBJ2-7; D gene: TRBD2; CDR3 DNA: TGTGCCAGCAGCTTAGTGTCGGCTAGCGGCTACGAGCAGTACTTC; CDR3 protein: CASSLVSASGYEQYF
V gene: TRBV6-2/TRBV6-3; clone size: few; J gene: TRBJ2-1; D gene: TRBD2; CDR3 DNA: TGTGCCAGCAGTTACTCTCCGCCTAGCGGGATTTATAATGAGCAGTTCTTC; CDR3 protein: CASSYSPPSGIYNEQFF
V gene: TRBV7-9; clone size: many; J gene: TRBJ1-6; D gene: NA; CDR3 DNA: TGTGCCAGCAGCTTAGAACAGTATAATTCACCCCTCCACTTT; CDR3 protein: CASSLEQYNSPLHF
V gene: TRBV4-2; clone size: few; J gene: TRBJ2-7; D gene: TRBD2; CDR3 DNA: TGTGCCAGCAGCCAACTCGGGACTAGCGGGAGTAACGAGCAGTACTTC; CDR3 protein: CASSQLGTSGSNEQYF
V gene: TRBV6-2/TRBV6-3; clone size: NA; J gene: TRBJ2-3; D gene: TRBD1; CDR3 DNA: TGTGCCAGCAGTGGGACAGGGGGCCCGTGGGGCACAGATACGCAGTATTTT; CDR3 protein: CASSGTGGPWGTDTQYF
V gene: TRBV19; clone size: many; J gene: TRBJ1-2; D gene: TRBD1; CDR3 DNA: TGTGCCAGTAGTGAAGGTCCACAGGGGGCCTATGGCTACACCTTC; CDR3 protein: CASSEGPQGAYGYTF
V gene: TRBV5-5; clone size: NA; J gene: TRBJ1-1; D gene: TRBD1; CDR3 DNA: TGTGCCAGCAGCTTGGCCTGGGACAGTTTAGCTTTCTTT; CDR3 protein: CASSLAWDSLAFF
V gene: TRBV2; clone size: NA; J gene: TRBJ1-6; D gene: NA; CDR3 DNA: TGTGCCAGCAGTGAAGCGCAGAGAGGATCACCCCTCCACTTT; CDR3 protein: CASSEAQRGSPLHF
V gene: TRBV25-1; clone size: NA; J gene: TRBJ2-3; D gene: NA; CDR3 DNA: TGTGCCAGCAGTGACCGGCGGACACAAGATACGCAGTATTTT; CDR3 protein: CASSDRRTQDTQYF
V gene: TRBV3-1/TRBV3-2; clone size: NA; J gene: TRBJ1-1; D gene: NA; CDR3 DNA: TGTGCCAGCAGCCAAGATTGGGGGCGAGTGAACACTGAAGCTTTCTTT; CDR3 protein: CASSQDWGRVNTEAFF
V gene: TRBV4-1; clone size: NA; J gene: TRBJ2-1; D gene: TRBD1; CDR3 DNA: TGCGCCAGCAGCCATGCTTCTGCGGACAGGGCTGCTTTCAATGAGCAGTTCTTC; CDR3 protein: CASSHASADRAAFNEQFF
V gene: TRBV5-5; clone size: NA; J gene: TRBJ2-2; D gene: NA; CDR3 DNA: TGTGCCAGCAGCTTGGGAGGGTTCAGCACCGGGGAGCTGTTTTTT; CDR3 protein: CASSLGGFSTGELFF
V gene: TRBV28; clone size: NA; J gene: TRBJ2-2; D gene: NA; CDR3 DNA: TGTGCCATCCGTTCCGGTAACACAGGCGGGGAGCTGTTTTTT; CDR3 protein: CAIRSGNTGGELFF
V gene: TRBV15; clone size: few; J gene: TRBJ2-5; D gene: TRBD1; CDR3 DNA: TGTGCCACCAGCCGACAGGGGGCATCGGGAGAGACCCAGTACTTC; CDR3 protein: CATSRQGASGETQYF
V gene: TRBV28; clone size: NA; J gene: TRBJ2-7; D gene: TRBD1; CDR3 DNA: TGTGCCAGCAGGCTAGACAGGGGGCGGTCCTACGAGCAGTACTTC; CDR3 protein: CASRLDRGRSYEQYF
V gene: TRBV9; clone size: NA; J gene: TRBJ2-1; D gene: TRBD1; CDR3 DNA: TGTGCCAGCAGCGTATTCGGGACAGCCAATGAGCAGTTCTTC; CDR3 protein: CASSVFGTANEQFF
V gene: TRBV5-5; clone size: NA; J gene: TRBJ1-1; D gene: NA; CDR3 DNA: TGTGCCAGCAGCTTGGAAGGCGCAGGAGGCACTGAAGCTTTCTTT; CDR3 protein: CASSLEGAGGTEAFF